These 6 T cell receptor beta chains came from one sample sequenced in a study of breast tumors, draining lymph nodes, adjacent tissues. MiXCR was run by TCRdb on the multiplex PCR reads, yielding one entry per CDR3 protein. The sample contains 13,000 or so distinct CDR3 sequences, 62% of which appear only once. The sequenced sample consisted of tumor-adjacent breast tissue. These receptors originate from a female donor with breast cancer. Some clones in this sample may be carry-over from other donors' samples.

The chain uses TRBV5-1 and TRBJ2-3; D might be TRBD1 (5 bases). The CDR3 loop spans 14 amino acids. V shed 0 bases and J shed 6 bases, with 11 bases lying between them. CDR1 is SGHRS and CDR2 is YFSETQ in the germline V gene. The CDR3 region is CASSLARDRDTQYF. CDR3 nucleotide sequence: TGCGCCAGCAGCTTGGCCAGGGATAGGGATACGCAGTATTTT.

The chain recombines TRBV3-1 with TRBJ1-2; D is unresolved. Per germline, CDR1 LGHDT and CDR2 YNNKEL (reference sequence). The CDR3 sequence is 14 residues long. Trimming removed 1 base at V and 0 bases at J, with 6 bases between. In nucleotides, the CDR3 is TGTGCCAGCAGCCAAGGGCGGACTAACTATGGCTACACCTTC. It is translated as CASSQGRTNYGYTF.

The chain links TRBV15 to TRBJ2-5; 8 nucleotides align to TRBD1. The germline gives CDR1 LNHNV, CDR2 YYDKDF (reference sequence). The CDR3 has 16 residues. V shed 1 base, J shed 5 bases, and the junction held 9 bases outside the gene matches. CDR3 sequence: CATSRGQGKGTETQYF. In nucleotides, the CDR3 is TGTGCCACCAGCAGAGGACAGGGGAAAGGGACGGAGACCCAGTACTTC.

CDR3 loop: CASSYTTGTGNTIYF. The CDR3 nucleotides read TGTGCCAGCAGTTATACGACAGGGACTGGAAACACCATATATTTT. The V and J genes are TRBV6-6 and TRBJ1-3, with 7 bases matching TRBD1. Per the germline V gene, CDR1 is MNHNY and CDR2 is SVGAGI (reference sequence). V trimming: 3 bases; J trimming: 2 bases; junction bases outside the gene matches: 4. The CDR3 loop spans 15 amino acids.

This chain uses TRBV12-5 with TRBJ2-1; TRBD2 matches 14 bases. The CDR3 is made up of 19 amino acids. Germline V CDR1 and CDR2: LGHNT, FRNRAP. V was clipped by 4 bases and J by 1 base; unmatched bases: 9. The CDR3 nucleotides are TGTGCTAGTGGTTCGCTAGGGACTAGCGGGAGAACGTCCTACAATGAGCAGTTCTTC. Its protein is CASGSLGTSGRTSYNEQFF.

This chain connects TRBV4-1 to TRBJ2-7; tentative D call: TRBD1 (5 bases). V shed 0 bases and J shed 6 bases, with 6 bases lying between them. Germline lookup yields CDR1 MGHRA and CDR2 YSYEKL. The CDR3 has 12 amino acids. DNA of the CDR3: TGCGCCAGCAGCCAAGATAGGGGCGAGCAGTACTTC. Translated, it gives CASSQDRGEQYF.